Ten or more counts support the clone carrying this T cell receptor (beta chain). What it recognizes is unknown. Other DNA sequences of this sample code for an identical CDR3. Under the authors' procedure: Variation in CDR3 across clinicopathological groups served as the basis for constructing a distant-metastasis classifier in papillary thyroid cancer. Using MiXCR, TCRdb re-called clones from the PCR reads. The V and J calls here are based on TCRdb, not the publication. The sample has over 35,000 clones; approximately 13% are singletons. J was trimmed by 5 bases and V by 5 bases; bases with no gene match: 6. CDR3 length: 14 amino acids. Germline-derived CDR1 and CDR2 are SEHNR and FQNEAQ (reference sequence). The data derive from a study of metastatic and nonmetastatic thyroid tumors. Study-level information: From malignant and benign thyroid patients, repertoires in blood and in tumor or nodule tissue were compared.

No patient had received any treatment before thyroid surgery. The study's findings and limits: A significant increase in TCR beta diversity was reportedly seen in malignant thyroid tumors relative to benign nodules, in blood and tumor.

The TCR was taken from a female donor with papillary thyroid cancer or a benign thyroid nodule (not recorded which). Some clones in this sample may be carry-over from other donors' samples. What was sequenced was blood. V and J are TRBV7-9 and TRBJ1-1; TRBD1 aligns across 9 bases. The CDR3 sequence: CASSLPTGGTEAFF. In DNA form, the CDR3 reads TGTGCCAGCAGCCTGCCGACAGGGGGGACTGAAGCTTTCTTT.